This T cell receptor (beta chain) was found in a study of Ad26.COV2.S vaccination and SARS-CoV-2 variants. Study observations and caveats: Vaccinated and placebo-treated recipients had similar non-spike TCR breadth. The study found higher spike-specific TCR breadth in vaccine than placebo recipients.

Measured with immunoSEQ multiplex PCR; TCRdb has only the in-frame clones, and not every one. The table has hundreds of thousands of clones, 80% to 90% seen once. As concerns this clone: The antigen is undetermined.

The germline CDR1 and CDR2 sequences are LNHDA and SQIVND (reference sequence). Trimming cost V 4 bases and J 6 bases, with 17 bases left between them. There are 15 residues in the CDR3. The sample's treatment: about 20 received Ad26.COV2.S at low or high dose, single or two shots; 5 received placebo; per-sample allocation not given. Vaccine and placebo recipients were sampled on day 63 after the first injection. The vaccine delivered Wuhan-strain SARS-CoV-2 spike through an Ad26 vector. The gene calls are TRBV19 and TRBJ2-3; D possibly matches TRBD1 or TRBD2 (5 bases each). The sample in question was peripheral blood, obtained in a trial of Ad26.COV2.S vaccine versus placebo. This TCR derives from a person aged 18-65 years who received the Ad26.COV2.S COVID-19 vaccine or a placebo. The chain's CDR3 is CASSTRDRAPDTQYF. DNA for the CDR3: TGTGCCAGTAGTACACGGGACCGAGCCCCCGATACGCAGTATTTT. The full variable domain, completed using reference TRBV19 and TRBJ2-3, is DGGITQSPKYLFRKEGQNVTLSCEQNLNHDAMYWYRQDPGQGLRLIYYSQIVNDFQKGDIAEGYSVSREKKESFPLTVTSAQKNPTAFYLCASSTRDRAPDTQYFGPGTRLTVL.